This TCR beta chain originates from a study of T-cell reconstitution after alpha-beta-depleted transplantation in children. Germline V lookup: CDR1 SGHVS, CDR2 FNYEAQ. The CDR3 contains 16 residues. Regarding this clonotype: The antigen remains undetermined. Compared with germline, one end of the junction differs, possibly owing to a read error.

Findings of the study overall: Reports say that about two months after transplant, the alpha-beta T cells came out of several hundred graft clones that had expanded.

This sample's TCRbeta library carried unique molecular identifier barcodes. TCRdb redid the calling of the PCR reads with MiXCR, one entry per CDR3 protein. The sample has approximately 650,000 distinct CDR3 sequences, over 10% seen once. This sequence joins TRBV7-6 and TRBJ2-5; D may be TRBD2 (5 bases). The sequences come from PBMCs, collected before TCRalphabeta/CD19-depleted stem cell transplant. The sequence was obtained from a girl aged 2 to 9 with congenital amegakaryocytic thrombocytopenia, due to receive a stem cell transplant. The CDR3 DNA sequence: TGTGCCAGCAGCCTATTGGTTAGACGGGGTGGTGAGACCCAGTCCTTC. It codes for CASSLLVRRGGETQSF.